A selection of T cell receptor beta chains follows, all from one sample in a study of blood T cell repertoires in COVID-19. The repertoire was sequenced with immunoSEQ multiplex PCR; TCRdb's copy has only in-frame clones and lacks some. The table has about 59,000 clones, about 93% seen once. The sequencing sample was made of peripheral blood. The receptors here all came from an elderly man with acute or convalescent COVID-19. The CDR3 runs from the conserved cysteine through the conserved F or W. Fields, in order: V gene, CDR3 length, D gene, clone size, J gene, CDR3 DNA, CDR3 protein. A D gene is named only where the DNA matches it firmly. Size is stated for part of the rows, as once, few or many counts, or as a class when the clone is expanded.

TRBV21-1	18	NA	NA	TRBJ2-2	TGTGCCAGCAGCCCCGGGGGGCGGGGGGGCCGGTACACCGGGGAGCTGTTTTTT	CASSPGGRGGRYTGELFF
TRBV11-2	14	TRBD1	NA	TRBJ2-2	TGTGCCAGCAGCCCGGGACAGGGGTTCGGGGAGCTGTTTTTT	CASSPGQGFGELFF
TRBV6-5	14	NA	NA	TRBJ1-1	TGTGCCAGCACGCAGGGGCAGGTGAACACTGAAGCTTTCTTT	CASTQGQVNTEAFF
TRBV3-1/TRBV3-2	14	NA	NA	TRBJ2-3	TGTGCCAGCAGCCAAGTCCCCACGGGGGATACGCAGTATTTT	CASSQVPTGDTQYF
TRBV19	15	TRBD1	NA	TRBJ1-4	TGTGCCAGTAGTATCCAGGGGGCAACTAATGAAAAACTGTTTTTT	CASSIQGATNEKLFF
TRBV5-6	17	NA	NA	TRBJ1-5	TGTGCCAGCAGCTCTGGCGGGGGCGACCTCCTGAGACAGCCCCAGCATTTT	CASSSGGGDLLRQPQHF
TRBV14	14	TRBD1	few	TRBJ1-2	TGTGCCAGCAGCCAATATACAGGGGGCGGCGGCTACACCTTC	CASSQYTGGGGYTF
TRBV7-9	13	NA	NA	TRBJ1-1	TGTGCCAGCAGTCTAACGCAGAACACTGAAGCTTTCTTT	CASSLTQNTEAFF
TRBV3-1/TRBV3-2	17	NA	NA	TRBJ1-1	TGTGCCAGCAGCCAAGGTAGGGGCCCGCAGTTGAACACTGAAGCTTTCTTT	CASSQGRGPQLNTEAFF
TRBV4-2	13	NA	NA	TRBJ2-5	TGTGCCAGCAGCCAGGGGCTACAAGAGACCCAGTACTTC	CASSQGLQETQYF
TRBV7-8	18	TRBD1	NA	TRBJ1-2	TGTGCCAGCAGCTCGACGTACAGGGGGCTTTCTCGGAACTATGGCTACACCTTC	CASSSTYRGLSRNYGYTF
TRBV4-2	17	TRBD2	once	TRBJ2-1	TGTGCCAGCAGCCAAGGGCACGCTCCGGGGGGGTACAATGAGCAGTTCTTC	CASSQGHAPGGYNEQFF
TRBV6-5	14	NA	once	TRBJ2-5	TGTGCCAGCAGTTACGAGACAGGCCGGGAGACCCAGTACTTC	CASSYETGRETQYF
TRBV10-3	13	TRBD1	once	TRBJ1-3	TGTGCCATCAGTGACGACAGGGGCAACACCATATATTTT	CAISDDRGNTIYF
TRBV5-4	18	TRBD1	NA	TRBJ1-5	TGTGCCAGCTGTCTTCCGGGACAGCACTTTTATAGCAATCAGCCCCAGCATTTT	CASCLPGQHFYSNQPQHF
TRBV6-1	16	NA	NA	TRBJ1-5	TGTGCCAGCAGTGAAAGGAGCAGGCGGGAGGATCAGCCCCAGCATTTT	CASSERSRREDQPQHF
TRBV19	17	TRBD2	NA	TRBJ2-1	TGTGCCAGTAGTCCCCTAAGGACTAGCGGGGCCTACAATGAGCAGTTCTTC	CASSPLRTSGAYNEQFF
TRBV7-8	14	NA	NA	TRBJ2-7	TGTGCCAGCAGCTTAGGAACAGGGAGGGCCGAGCAGTACTTC	CASSLGTGRAEQYF
TRBV4-2	18	TRBD2	NA	TRBJ2-3	TGTGCCAGCAGCCAGGGGACTCTAATTGCGGGGGGGACAGATACGCAGTATTTT	CASSQGTLIAGGTDTQYF
TRBV6-6	13	TRBD1	NA	TRBJ2-7	TGTGCCAGCAAGACAGGGGGCTCCTACGAGCAGTACTTC	CASKTGGSYEQYF
TRBV20-1	17	TRBD1	NA	TRBJ1-1	TGCAGTGCTAGTCCTCCCCGAGCGACAGGGAGAGTCACTGAAGCTTTCTTT	CSASPPRATGRVTEAFF
TRBV7-6	13	NA	NA	TRBJ2-3	TGTGCCAGCAGCTACACCCCAGGAGATACGCAGTATTTT	CASSYTPGDTQYF
TRBV28	14	TRBD1	NA	TRBJ2-1	TGTGCCAGCGGACAGGGAGGCCCCTACAATGAGCAGTTCTTC	CASGQGGPYNEQFF
TRBV3-1/TRBV3-2	15	NA	NA	TRBJ2-2	TGTGCCAGCAGCCAAGTCGGGGGGCTCACCGGGGAGCTGTTTTTT	CASSQVGGLTGELFF
TRBV7-9	16	TRBD1	NA	TRBJ1-5	TGTGCCAGCGCACGCGCCGGGACAGGGGGCGGTCAGCCCCAGCATTTT	CASARAGTGGGQPQHF
TRBV4-2	14	NA	NA	TRBJ2-7	TGTGCCAGCAGCCAAGAGTCGGTCTCCTACGAGCAGTACTTC	CASSQESVSYEQYF
TRBV19	13	NA	once	TRBJ1-1	TGTGCCAGTAGTATATCCGACAGTCGGGTGGCTTTCTTT	CASSISDSRVAFF
TRBV19	15	NA	NA	TRBJ1-5	TGTGCCAGTCGCCTAGGGGGGGGGTTGTATCAGCCCCAGCATTTT	CASRLGGGLYQPQHF
TRBV29-1	13	TRBD1	NA	TRBJ1-2	TGCAGCGTTTACCAGGACAGGGGTGGCGGCTACACCTTC	CSVYQDRGGGYTF
TRBV19	14	TRBD1	NA	TRBJ2-3	TGTGCCAGTAGTACGACAGGGGCTGCAGATACGCAGTATTTT	CASSTTGAADTQYF
TRBV4-2	14	TRBD1	NA	TRBJ2-5	TGTGCCAGCAGCCAAGCGGGGACAGAAGAGACCCAGTACTTC	CASSQAGTEETQYF
TRBV6-6	14	NA	NA	TRBJ1-5	TGTGCCAGTACCGGGGCGGGAGTCGGTCAGCCCCAGCATTTT	CASTGAGVGQPQHF